This TCR beta chain was captured by sequencing in a study of cytomegalovirus exposure and HLA in healthy donors (dated by TCRdb to 2015 to 2018). Regarding the study in general: In an earlier analysis of some 550 of the donors, approximately 300 Gb of sequence data and approximately 100 million unique TCR beta sequences from roughly 180 million T cells were reported. A later genetic analysis used genome-wide SNP genotypes for about 55% of the 666 donors, treating that subset as a discovery cohort. Rather than drawing on any new phenotypic data, the later analysis identified candidate immune exposures from TCR beta sequences and the way those sequences occurred across donors. Around 300 gigabases of sequencing data and 80 million or so unique TCR sequences were included in an early release covering roughly 600 HLA-typed donors. HLA typing included class I and class II loci at four-digit resolution. Because of strong linkage in the cohort, 5 or 6 DR-DQ haplotypes were treated as single units for association and clustering. Alongside the repertoire data, information on donor age, sex, ethnicity and CMV serostatus was compiled. Among the roughly 370 genotyped donors, around 79% belonged to the genetic ancestry cluster associated with self-reported Caucasian donors. In a later analysis, previously published TCR beta repertoires from 666 donors were re-analyzed and high-resolution HLA genotyping was added so that TCR occurrence patterns could be studied. Using immunosequencing, the study profiled T cell repertoires from 640 or so subjects and related those repertoires to cytomegalovirus serostatus. The study aimed to test whether signatures of past pathogen exposure could be identified by cataloging public T cell receptors. Among several hundred genotyped donors of the cohort, an average of roughly 230,000 unique TCR beta nucleotide sequences was sequenced per donor, of which about 18% were non-productive. An earlier analysis of around 580 of the donors used high-throughput TCR beta sequencing to judge whether each TCR beta V gene segment behaved as functional or pseudogenic. To predict cytomegalovirus infection status, the study combined high-throughput TCR immunosequencing, statistical association of individual TCRs with disease status, and machine learning. Every discovery cohort repertoire had been produced on one sequencing platform. Along with the roughly 700-subject first cohort, a separate validation cohort of over a hundred different subjects was used. Typing coverage differed by locus: A, B, C, DRB1 and DQB1 were typed in about 629-640 donors, DQA1 in roughly 510, DPA1 in 600 to 610, and DPB1 in 472. On the study overall, not on this receptor specifically: In this cohort, only TCR beta chains were sequenced, and detectable features were limited by the absence of alpha or paired-chain data. The sequencing pipeline was judged likely to have produced a cluster of highly shared sequence variants as a technical artifact. A later analysis found that HLA-associated TCR beta chains were more clonally expanded and had lower generation probabilities than equally common non-associated chains. Because HLA typing was unavailable for some donors at each locus, only the typed subset was used in association tests. Broadly in line with IMGT annotations, most TCR beta V segments showed up in productive rearrangements about 87% or about 30% of the time in an earlier analysis of 450 to 600 of the donors. A further reported finding was that TCR beta sequences accurately predicted the HLA-A and HLA-B alleles for most subjects in the first cohort. In a later analysis, TCR association rates were found to vary across HLA loci, with the most associated TCRs seen for DRB1 alleles and the fewest for HLA-C alleles. In the study, some 180 TCR beta chains were listed as associated with cytomegalovirus. It was suggested by the authors that the approach could potentially be generalized to other disease states and immunological phenotypes. Immune exposure information for the cohort was limited to CMV serostatus. In a later analysis, most CMV-associated TCR beta chains were found to appear HLA-restricted, with HLA associations seemingly driven largely by CMV exposure. The earlier analysis of nearly 600 of the donors excluded 15 to 20 rarely observed V segments, including chromosome 9 orphons, because counts were too low. While some public TCRs were present in many individuals, most TCR sequences turned up only very rarely across donors. The classifier was reported to diagnose cytomegalovirus status with high specificity and sensitivity in both the original and validation cohorts. Compared with the roughly 700-donor mean, donors in an Asian-associated ancestry cluster had fewer N-insertions in productive TCRs, according to a later genetic analysis. V-gene and J-gene trimming of TCR beta chains was associated with a missense DCLRE1C variant in a later genetic analysis, and the association was replicated in an independent cohort. A later analysis reported that several top co-occurrence clusters appeared linked to parvovirus B19, influenza, CMV and Epstein-Barr virus. Assigning TCR associations to individual alleles was difficult when HLA alleles, especially DR and DQ, strongly co-occurred. Linkage disequilibrium might explain the correlated functional status among segregating V segments, but an unknown experimental factor could not be ruled out. In a later analysis, some 18,000 TCR beta sequences were associated with specific HLA alleles at a false discovery rate of 0.05. Three of the identified cytomegalovirus-associated TCR beta chains were confirmed in vitro to be specific for cytomegalovirus antigens. The presence/absence analyses assumed that sequencing depth was roughly uniform across donors, and that assumption may not be true.

Libraries were made using the immunoSEQ multiplex PCR assay. For the multiplex PCR, a mixture combining 60 forward primers for TCR Vbeta segments and 13 reverse primers for TCR Jbeta segments was used. A multiplex PCR assay on genomic DNA amplified the CDR3 region of rearranged TCR beta genes. Amplified TCR beta libraries were sequenced as 87-base-pair reads on the Illumina HiSeq System. Per the original workflow: Across the 500 to 700 repertoires, a later analysis counted 80 million or so unique TCR beta chains, around 11 million of which were shared by at least two donors. Raw reads were error-corrected and collapsed into unique sequences by a nearest-neighbor algorithm in which closely related sequences were merged to remove PCR and sequencing errors. Alignment of CDR3 sequences to IMGT reference sequences was used to assign V, D and J gene segments. For a sequence to be retained, at least a six-nucleotide match to both a V gene segment and a J gene segment was required. A rearrangement was called productive if the CDR3 had no stop codons and remained in frame with V and J, and every other rearrangement was called non-productive. CDR3 was defined by IMGT convention, running from the second conserved V-encoded cysteine to the conserved J-encoded phenylalanine. Sequences without an unambiguous match to a single V gene segment were excluded from the earlier analysis of about 600 of the donors. In an earlier analysis of 587 of the donors, V segments were called functional above 56.7% productive rearrangements and were called segregating when the between-donor standard deviation exceeded 5%. A statistical classification framework was built for diagnosing cytomegalovirus status from the catalog of TCR beta chain sequences. In a later analysis, V and J genes were assigned by comparing TCR nucleotide sequences against IMGT/GENE-DB human TR gene sequences. A later analysis assigned CDR3 sequences and most-parsimonious VDJ recombination scenarios with the TCRdist pipeline. In a later analysis, every TCR beta chain was defined by the combination of its CDR3 amino acid sequence and its V-gene family, and reads without a unique V-gene family were dropped. To address suspected cross-contamination and a sequencing artifact, a later analysis removed 450 to 700 highly shared, low-generation-probability nucleotide sequences. A later analysis calculated a clonal expansion index for each public chain from normalized within-repertoire ranks of inferred template counts. A later analysis computed generation probabilities with a VDJ recombination model fitted to out-of-frame rearrangements, and checked the results against IGoR. In a later analysis, hypergeometric tests were used to score TCR-TCR, TCR-HLA and TCR-CMV co-occurrence, with a repertoire-size bias correction applied to TCR pairs. In a later analysis, false discovery rates were estimated by permuting HLA or CMV assignments 20 times. In a later analysis, co-occurring TCRs were grouped using DBSCAN, with TCRdist sequence similarity added in when clustering inside HLA-allele-positive subsets. For co-occurrence clustering, repertoires with fewer than 30,000 or more than 120,000 public chains were excluded, along with five repertoires with anomalous nucleotide sharing. TCRdb stores this immuneACCESS table with in-frame sequences only. Part of the clones is absent; in the studies checked, under half of the shortfall reflects unresolved V genes, and no reason is known for the rest. V and J calls plus clone size are reproduced from that table; the DNA served to infer D and trimming. A total of about 110,000 clones appear in this sample, approximately 12% of them only once. The ten largest make up around 15% of the sample.

The cohort consisted of hundreds of healthy bone marrow donors. Cohort members were all nominally healthy when sampled, although unrecorded immune exposures were likely present. The donor was CMV seropositive and was included in the group of 290 or so seropositive cohort members. Every donor gave a peripheral blood sample, and the peripheral blood mononuclear cells from that sample were used for TCR beta sequencing. Genomic DNA extraction from the blood cell samples was performed with the Qiagen DNeasy Blood Extraction Kit. A word on this clone: Its antigen is unknown. No base-level quality is on record; no much larger clone is a single base apart.

Sequenced sample: PBMCs. The receptor was derived from a man aged 40-50 years in good health and CMV-seropositive.

The DNA is as follows: TGTGCCAGCAGCTTGGAATATTCAGATTTGGATGGCTACACCTTC. It translates as CASSLEYSDLDGYTF. Rearrangement joined TRBV5-4 to TRBJ1-2; the D gene remains uncertain. CDR1 and CDR2 (SGHNT, YYREEE) derive from the germline V gene (reference sequence). V and J lose 0 bases and 6 bases, and a span of 15 bases separates them. The CDR3 sequence holds 15 residues, the cysteine and phenylalanine included. Only the CDR3 part of the read is kept: 45 bases, read in frame from the first base. Where the CDR3 stops, the reference TRBV5-4 and TRBJ1-2 genes take over; the full variable domain is ETGVTQSPTHLIKTRGQQVTLRCSSQSGHNTVSWYQQALGQGPQFIFQYYREEENGRGNFPPRFSGLQFPNYSSELNVNALELDDSALYLCASSLEYSDLDGYTFGSGTRLTVV.